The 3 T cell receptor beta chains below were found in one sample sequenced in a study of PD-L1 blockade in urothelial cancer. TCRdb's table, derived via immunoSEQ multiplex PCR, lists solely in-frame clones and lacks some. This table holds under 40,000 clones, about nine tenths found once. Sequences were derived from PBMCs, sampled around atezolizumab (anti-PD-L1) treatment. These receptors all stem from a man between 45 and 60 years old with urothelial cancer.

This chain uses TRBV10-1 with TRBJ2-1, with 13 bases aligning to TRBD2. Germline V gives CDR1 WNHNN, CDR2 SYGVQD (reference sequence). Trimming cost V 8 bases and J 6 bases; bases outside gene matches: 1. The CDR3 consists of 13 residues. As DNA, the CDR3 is TGCGCCAGCGGGACTAGCGGGACCAATGAGCAGTTCTTC. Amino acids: CASGTSGTNEQFF.

The CDR3 DNA reads TGTGCCAGCAGCGTTAATAGGGGCGGCTATGGCTACACCTTC. It is translated as CASSVNRGGYGYTF. The J gene is TRBJ1-2, the V gene TRBV9; tentative D call: TRBD1 (5 bases). The CDR3 has 14 residues. Trimming stripped 2 bases from V and 4 bases from J, with 12 bases between. Germline assignment: CDR1 SGDLS and CDR2 YYNGEE.

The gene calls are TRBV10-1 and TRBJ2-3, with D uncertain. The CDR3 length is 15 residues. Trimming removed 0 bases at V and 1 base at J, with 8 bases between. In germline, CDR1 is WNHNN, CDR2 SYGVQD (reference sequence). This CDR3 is CASSESIAGTDTQYF. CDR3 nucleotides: TGCGCCAGCAGTGAGTCTATAGCAGGCACAGATACGCAGTATTTT.